This TCR beta chain was identified during a study of T-cell reconstitution after alpha-beta-depleted transplantation in children. Study-level findings and limits: In patients about two months after transplant, alpha-beta T cells reportedly arose from several hundred expanded graft clones. It was newly produced T cells that mostly accounted for T-cell counts and diversity one year after transplant.

Remarks on this clonotype: The antigen is not known.

As it was prepared, the TCRbeta library received unique molecular identifiers. TCRdb re-derived calls from the PCR reads in MiXCR, one entry per CDR3 protein. The sample yields hundreds of thousands of distinct CDR3 sequences, under 15% seen once. This CDR3 spans 15 amino acids. Germline values: CDR1 SGHRS, CDR2 YFSETQ. With 0 bases clipped from V and 5 bases from J, the junction kept 6 bases outside the gene matches. This TCR was recovered from a girl under 10 years old with congenital amegakaryocytic thrombocytopenia, due to receive a stem cell transplant. Material: PBMCs, obtained before TCRalphabeta/CD19-depleted stem cell transplant. This chain joins TRBV5-1 and TRBJ2-7, with 9 bases aligning to TRBD1. The CDR3 loop reads CASSLDTGGVDEQYF. The CDR3 region has the DNA TGCGCCAGCAGCTTGGATACAGGGGGCGTGGACGAGCAGTACTTC.